This TCR beta chain comes out of a study of Ad26.COV2.S vaccination and SARS-CoV-2 variants. At the level of the study: The donor participated in the COV1001 trial, in its Ad26.COV2.S arm.

The germline CDR1 and CDR2 sequences are LGHDT and YNNKEL (reference sequence). Trimming removed 4 bases from V and 0 bases from J; junction bases left unmatched: 6. This CDR3 has 16 amino acids. Assay: immunoSEQ multiplex PCR; the TCRdb copy retains only in-frame clones and omits some. Among 510,000 or so clones listed, roughly 87% were seen once. Noted treatment: over 15 received Ad26.COV2.S at low or high dose, single or two shots; 5 received placebo; per-sample allocation not given. Day 63 after the first vaccine or placebo injection was the time point for sampling. The chain links TRBV3-1 (or the pseudogene TRBV3-2) to TRBJ1-3, with TRBD1 matching 7 bases. Sequences were derived from peripheral blood, sampled in a trial of Ad26.COV2.S vaccine versus placebo. The TCR comes from a person aged 18-60 years who received the Ad26.COV2.S COVID-19 vaccine or a placebo. The CDR3 is CASSPQGGTSGNTIYF. The CDR3, as DNA: TGTGCCAGCAGCCCTCAGGGGGGTACCTCTGGAAACACCATATATTTT.